In this sample, the clone carrying this TCR beta chain turned up many times. The target antigen is unknown. This entry belongs to a study of Graves' ophthalmopathy and Graves' hyperthyroidism. Amplification from RNA transcripts yielded the TCR beta CDR3 regions. HTBI primers were employed in first-round RT-PCR, then a second-round multiplex PCR followed. TCRdb itself ran the multiplex PCR reads through MiXCR, one entry per CDR3 protein. Of 600,000 to 950,000 distinct CDR3 sequences listed, roughly two fifths are singletons. Study results and limitations: A 13-signature model separated ophthalmopathy from stable hyperthyroidism, reaching roughly 85% sensitivity and less than 83% specificity cross-validated. As the model predicted ophthalmopathy progression, it achieved a sensitivity of roughly 69% and a specificity of 72.22%.

The origin of this receptor is an adult man with Graves' ophthalmopathy. The specimen sequenced was peripheral blood.

The CDR3 is CASSLSQGANEKLFF. The CDR3 DNA follows: TGTGCCAGCAGCTTATCCCAGGGCGCTAATGAAAAACTGTTTTTT. This chain joins TRBV7-9 and TRBJ1-4, with D tentatively TRBD1 (5 bases). Germline CDR1 and CDR2: SEHNR and FQNEAQ (reference sequence). CDR3 size: 15 residues. V was cut by 2 bases and J by 3 bases, with 10 bases left in between.